The 7 T cell receptor beta chains presented below share a single source sample, sequenced in a study of blood T cell repertoires in COVID-19. The table came from immunoSEQ multiplex PCR; TCRdb's copy has only in-frame clones and leaves some out. The table has 100,000 to 110,000 clones, 80% to 90% seen once; the top ten hold around 5.4%. Sequencing was carried out using peripheral blood. The source is a human donor in a cohort sampled during active COVID-19.

This sequence joins TRBV6-5 and TRBJ1-1, with 7 bases lining up with TRBD1. This CDR3 contains 15 residues. Germline values: CDR1 MNHEY, CDR2 SVGAGI. J gave up 3 bases and V 0 bases, and 4 bases lay outside the gene matches. The CDR3 loop is CASSYSITGDTEAFF. The CDR3 DNA reads TGTGCCAGCAGTTACTCGATTACAGGGGACACTGAAGCTTTCTTT.

This rearrangement joins TRBV15 to TRBJ2-7; 12 nucleotides line up with TRBD2. The CDR3 has 18 amino acids. Germline V CDR1 and CDR2: LNHNV, YYDKDF (reference sequence). The trim removed 1 base at V and 3 bases at J, leaving 10 bases unmatched. The CDR3 is CATSRGIRTSGIHYEQYF. CDR3 coding DNA: TGTGCCACCAGCAGAGGAATAAGGACTAGCGGGATACACTACGAGCAGTACTTC.

The rearrangement uses TRBV7-2 and TRBJ1-5, with 9 nucleotides matching TRBD1. The CDR3 totals 14 residues. From germline, CDR1 is SGHTA and CDR2 FQGNSA. J was trimmed by 5 bases and V by 5 bases; bases with no gene match: 4. DNA of the CDR3: TGTGCCAGCAGCCTGGACAGGGGTGATCAGCCCCAGCATTTT. Its protein product is CASSLDRGDQPQHF.

The V gene is TRBV6-5, the J gene TRBJ1-2, with a tentative D call TRBD1 (5 bases). Trimming left V 8 bases short and J 8 bases short, with 12 bases between. CDR3 length equals 11 residues. Germline V CDR1 and CDR2: MNHEY, SVGAGI. The CDR3 is CASADRGGYTF. The CDR3 DNA reads as TGTGCCAGCGCCGACAGAGGCGGCTACACCTTC.

This rearrangement joins TRBV11-2 to TRBJ1-4; D gene ambiguous. CDR1 and CDR2 (germline): SGHAT, FQNNGV. V lost 2 bases and J lost 0, with 10 bases in between. The CDR3 is made up of 16 amino acids. The chain's CDR3 is CASSLTRSPTNEKLFF. CDR3 coding DNA: TGTGCCAGCAGCTTAACCCGGAGTCCAACTAATGAAAAACTGTTTTTT.

This chain links TRBV28 with TRBJ2-1, with 10 nucleotides matching TRBD2. V lost 5 bases to trimming and J lost 5 bases; unmatched junction nucleotides: 9. From germline, CDR1 is MDHEN and CDR2 SYDVKM. This CDR3 has 16 amino acids. The CDR3 nucleotides are TGTGCCAGCAGTCAATCCGGACTAGCGGATAACAATGAGCAGTTCTTC. Translation: CASSQSGLADNNEQFF.

This chain uses TRBV6-4 with TRBJ1-1; 7 nucleotides line up with TRBD1. Germline trimming cut 6 bases from V and 3 bases from J; bases unmatched to any gene: 1. Germline lookup yields CDR1 MRHNA and CDR2 SNTAGT. CDR3 length: 12 residues. CDR3 protein: CASRGQDTEAFF. CDR3 DNA sequence: TGTGCCAGCAGAGGACAGGACACTGAAGCTTTCTTT.